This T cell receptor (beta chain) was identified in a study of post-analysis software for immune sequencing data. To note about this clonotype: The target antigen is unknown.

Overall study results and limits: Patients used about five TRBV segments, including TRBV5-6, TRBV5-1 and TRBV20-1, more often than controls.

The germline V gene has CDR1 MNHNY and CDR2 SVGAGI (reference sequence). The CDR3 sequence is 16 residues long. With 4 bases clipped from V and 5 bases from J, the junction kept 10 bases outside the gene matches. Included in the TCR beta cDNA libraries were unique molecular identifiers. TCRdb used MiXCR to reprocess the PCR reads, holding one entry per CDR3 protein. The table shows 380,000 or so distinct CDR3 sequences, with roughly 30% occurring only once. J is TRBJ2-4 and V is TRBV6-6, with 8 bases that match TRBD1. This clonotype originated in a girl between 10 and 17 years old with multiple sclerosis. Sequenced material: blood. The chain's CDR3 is CASSSQKGQGENIQYF. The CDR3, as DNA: TGTGCCAGCAGTTCCCAAAAAGGACAGGGAGAAAACATTCAGTACTTC.